This section outlines one T cell receptor beta chain sequence together with its context. Study members were between about 18 and 95 years old and lived in some 22 US regions. This CDR3 region has 14 residues. CDR1 is MNHEY, CDR2 SVGAGI, per germline. Trimming took 5 bases from V and 6 from J, leaving 16 bases between them. This sample is part of a study of blood T cell repertoires in COVID-19. In the authors' workflow: For nucleated cells, counts were estimated from reference gene primer amplification. Some clones are missing from TCRdb's copy, which holds only in-frame ones; the method was immunoSEQ multiplex PCR. V and J calls and clone size are as listed in that table; D and trimming were resolved from the DNA. The sample lists some 200,000 clones; around 86% were seen once.

The origin of this receptor is a woman aged 40-49 years with acute COVID-19. The chain combines TRBV6-5 with TRBJ1-1; tentative D call: TRBD1 (5 bases). Sequences were obtained from PBMCs or T cells enriched from blood (not recorded which). CDR3 in amino acids: CASSKSRAVAEAFF. CDR3 nucleotides: TGTGCCAGCAGTAAGTCCAGGGCTGTCGCTGAAGCTTTCTTT.